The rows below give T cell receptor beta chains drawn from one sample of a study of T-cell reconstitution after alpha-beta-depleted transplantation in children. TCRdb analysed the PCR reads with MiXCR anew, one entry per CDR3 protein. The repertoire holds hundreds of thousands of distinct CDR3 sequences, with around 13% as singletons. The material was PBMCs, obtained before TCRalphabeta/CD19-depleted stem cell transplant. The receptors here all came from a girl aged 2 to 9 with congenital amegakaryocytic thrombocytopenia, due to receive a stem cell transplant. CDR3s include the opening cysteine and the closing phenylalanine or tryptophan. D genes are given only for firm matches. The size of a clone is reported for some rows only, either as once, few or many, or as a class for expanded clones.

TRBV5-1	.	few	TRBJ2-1	TGCGCCAGCAGCTGGGACGAGATCAATGAGCAGTTCTTC	CASSWDEINEQFF
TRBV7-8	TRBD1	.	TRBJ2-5	TGTGCCAGCAGGTTATCACCGGGACAGGGGGAAGAGACCCAGTACTTC	CASRLSPGQGEETQYF
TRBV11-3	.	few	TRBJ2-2	TGTGCCAGCAGCTTAGTATTCACCGGGGAGCTGTTTTTT	CASSLVFTGELFF
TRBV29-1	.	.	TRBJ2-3	TGCAGCGTTGTTCGCGGGTTGGTAGAAGATACGCAGTATTTT	CSVVRGLVEDTQYF
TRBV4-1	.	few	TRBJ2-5	TGCGCCAGCAGCCAAGCGAGAGGGAGCCCCCAGTACTTC	CASSQARGSPQYF
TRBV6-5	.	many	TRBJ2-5	TGTGCCAGCAGTTTGTGGAACCAAGAGACCCAGTACTTC	CASSLWNQETQYF
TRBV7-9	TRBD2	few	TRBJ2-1	TGTGCCAGCAGCCCAAGGACTAGCGGGAGGTGGAATGAGCAGTTCTTC	CASSPRTSGRWNEQFF
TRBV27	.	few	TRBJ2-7	TGTGCCAGCAATCCCCTCGGGGGAGTGTACGAGCAGTACTTC	CASNPLGGVYEQYF
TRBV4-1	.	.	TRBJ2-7	TGCGCCAGTGGAACCTGGGGTCACGAGCAGTACTTC	CASGTWGHEQYF
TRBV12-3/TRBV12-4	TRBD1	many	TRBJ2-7	TGTGCCAGCAGGGTGGACAGGAGCTCCTACGAGCAGTACTTC	CASRVDRSSYEQYF
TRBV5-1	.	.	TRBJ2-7	TGCGCCAGCAGCTTGGCCGTGGGCGGGAACTCCTACGAGCAGTACTTC	CASSLAVGGNSYEQYF
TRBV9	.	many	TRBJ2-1	TGTGCCAGCAGCGTAGAAGCGGGTTTGGCTAGCGATGAGCAGTTCTTC	CASSVEAGLASDEQFF
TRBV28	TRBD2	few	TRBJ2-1	TGTGCCAGCAGTACAGGGACTAGCGGGAGGGCCTGGATTGAATACAATGAGCAGTTCTTC	CASSTGTSGRAWIEYNEQFF
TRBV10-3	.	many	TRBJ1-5	TGTGCCACCCAGAATGGTATCGATCAGCCCCAGCATTTT	CATQNGIDQPQHF
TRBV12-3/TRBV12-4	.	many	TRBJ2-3	TGTGCCAGCATTCGAGGGTGGAGCACAGATACGCAGTATTTT	CASIRGWSTDTQYF
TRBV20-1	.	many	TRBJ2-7	TGCAGTGCTAGAGCCATTGAGTTAAGCCACTACGAGCAGTACTTC	CSARAIELSHYEQYF
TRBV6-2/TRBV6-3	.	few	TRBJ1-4	TGTGCCAGCAGTTATTGGGCAGTCGCAACTAATGAAAAACTGTTTTTT	CASSYWAVATNEKLFF
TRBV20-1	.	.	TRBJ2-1	TGCAGTGGTGGTGTCACGCATGAGCAGTTCTTC	CSGGVTHEQFF
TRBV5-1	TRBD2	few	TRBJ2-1	TGCGCCAGCCCAATAGCGGGAGGAGGACCTGTCTCCTACAATGAGCAGTTCTTC	CASPIAGGGPVSYNEQFF
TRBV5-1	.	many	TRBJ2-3	TGCGCCAGCAGCTGGACCGATAACACAGATACGCAGTATTTT	CASSWTDNTDTQYF
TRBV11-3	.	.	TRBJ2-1	TGTGCCAGCAGCGCCGCTCCCGTCCATGAGCAGTTCTTC	CASSAAPVHEQFF
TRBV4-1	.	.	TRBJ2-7	TGCGCCAGCAGCCAAGACGGCCTCTTCGACGAGCAGTACTTC	CASSQDGLFDEQYF
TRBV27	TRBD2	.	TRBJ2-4	TGTGCCACAACTGTAGCGGGAGCCAAAAACATTCAGTACTTC	CATTVAGAKNIQYF
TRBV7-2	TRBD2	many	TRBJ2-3	TGTGCCAGCAGCTTCGGGGGGTCGTGGTCGACAGATACGCAGTATTTT	CASSFGGSWSTDTQYF
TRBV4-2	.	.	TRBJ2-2	TGTGCCAGCAGCCGCTCCCCCGGGAGCAGGACCGGGGAGCTGTTTTTT	CASSRSPGSRTGELFF
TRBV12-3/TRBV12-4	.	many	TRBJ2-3	TGTGCCAGCAGTTTCCACGAGAAGTATTTT	CASSFHEKYF
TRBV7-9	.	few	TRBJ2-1	TGTGCCAGCAGCTTAGGCGGGGTGGTCTCCTACAATGAGCAGTTCTTC	CASSLGGVVSYNEQFF
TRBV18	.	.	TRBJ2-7	TGTGCCAGCTCACCACCAGGGCTCTATACCTACGAGCAGTACTTC	CASSPPGLYTYEQYF
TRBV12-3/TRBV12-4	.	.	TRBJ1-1	TGTGCCAGCAGTCTGGAGGCCGGGATGAACACTGAAGCTTTCTTT	CASSLEAGMNTEAFF
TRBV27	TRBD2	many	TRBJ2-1	TGTGCCAGTAGAGACCCTAGCGGGGGTTCCTACAATGAGCAGTTCTTC	CASRDPSGGSYNEQFF
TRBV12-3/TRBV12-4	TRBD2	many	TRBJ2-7	TGTGCCAGCAGTAAGGGACTAGCGGTCTCATCCTACGAGCAGTACTTC	CASSKGLAVSSYEQYF
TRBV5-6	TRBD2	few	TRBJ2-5	TGTGCCAGCAGCTCCTTGACTAGCGGGAGGGAGTACCAAGAGACCCAGTACTTC	CASSSLTSGREYQETQYF
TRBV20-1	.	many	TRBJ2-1	TGCAGTGCTAGAGACCCCGCGGGACACAGCAATGAGCAGTTCTTC	CSARDPAGHSNEQFF
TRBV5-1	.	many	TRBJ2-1	TGCGCCAGCAGCCCCGCGGGCGTGCGGACAATCTCCTACAATGAGCAGTTCTTC	CASSPAGVRTISYNEQFF
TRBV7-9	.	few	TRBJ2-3	TGTGCCAGCAGCTTGGTTGCGGGCCCCCAATGGCATACGCAGTATTTT	CASSLVAGPQWHTQYF
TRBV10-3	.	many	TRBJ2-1	TGTGCCATCACCCGAGATATACAGGGAGGCGGGCCACTATCCCGCAATGAGCAGTTCTTC	CAITRDIQGGGPLSRNEQFF
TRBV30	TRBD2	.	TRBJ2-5	TGTGCCTGGAACCGACTAGCGGGGAAAGAGACCCAGTACTTC	CAWNRLAGKETQYF
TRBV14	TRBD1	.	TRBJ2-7	TGTGCCAGCAGCCAGAGTCCCGGGACAGGGCACGCGCAGTACTTC	CASSQSPGTGHAQYF
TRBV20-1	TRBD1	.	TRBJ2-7	TGCAGTGCGCGACGACAGGGAAACTACGAGCAGTACTTC	CSARRQGNYEQYF
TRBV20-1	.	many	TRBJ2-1	TGCAGTGCTAACAGAGGTGCTGAGCAGTTCTTC	CSANRGAEQFF
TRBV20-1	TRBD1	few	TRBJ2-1	TGCAGTGCTAGAGAGGGGACAGGTCCCATTGAGCAGTTCTTC	CSAREGTGPIEQFF
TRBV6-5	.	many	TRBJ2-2	TGTGCCAGCAGTTACTTAGGCGGGGCCGGGGAGCTGTTTTTT	CASSYLGGAGELFF
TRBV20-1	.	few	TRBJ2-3	TGCAGTGCTAGAGATAATAATTTGGGGGCAGATACGCAGTATTTT	CSARDNNLGADTQYF
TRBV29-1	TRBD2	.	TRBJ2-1	TGCAGCGTTGAGGCCAACCGCGGGAGGGCCCCCTACAATGAGCAGTTCTTC	CSVEANRGRAPYNEQFF
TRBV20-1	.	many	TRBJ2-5	TGCAGTGCTAGAGACGAGGTTAGGAGAGAGACCCAGTACTTC	CSARDEVRRETQYF
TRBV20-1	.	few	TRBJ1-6	TGCAGTGGTAAAACAGGGTTCGATTCACCCCTCCACTTT	CSGKTGFDSPLHF
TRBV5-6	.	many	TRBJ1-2	TGTGCCAGCAGCTTGGCGTTCGTGAGGGGGGGCGGCTACACCTTC	CASSLAFVRGGGYTF
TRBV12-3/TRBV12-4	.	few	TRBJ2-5	TGTGCCAGCAGTTTAGACGGGGGATTTCCCTCTAAGACCCAGTACTTC	CASSLDGGFPSKTQYF
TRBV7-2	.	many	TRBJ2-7	TGTGCCAGCAGCTCCAAAAGAACAACTAGCTACGAGCAGTACTTC	CASSSKRTTSYEQYF
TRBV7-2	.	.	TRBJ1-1	TGTGCCAGCAGACGAGAGACGGGAAACACTGAAGCTTTCTTT	CASRRETGNTEAFF
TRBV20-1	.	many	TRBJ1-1	TGCAGTGCAAACCCTCAGGGGCCGCTTTTAATTAGCACTGAAGCTTTCTTT	CSANPQGPLLISTEAFF
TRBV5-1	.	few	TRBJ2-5	TGCGCCAGCAGCTTAGCCCCTCCCAGGAGCCGAGAGACCCAGTACTTC	CASSLAPPRSRETQYF
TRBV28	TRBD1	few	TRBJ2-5	TGTGCCAGCAGTCTCCCTCAGGGGGCAGAGACCCAGTACTTC	CASSLPQGAETQYF